These 32 T cell receptor beta chains were all obtained from the same sample, sequenced in a study of T cells in Graves' hyperthyroidism and ophthalmopathy. TCR beta CDR3 regions were amplified from RNA transcripts. The HTBI primer set was used in a first-round RT-PCR of the TCR CDR3. TCRdb independently ran MiXCR on the multiplex PCR reads; one entry per CDR3 protein. This sample has over 120,000 distinct CDR3 sequences, with approximately 20% found just once. The sequencing input was blood. The receptor set was obtained from a woman between 50 and 59 years old with Graves' hyperthyroidism that later progressed to Graves' ophthalmopathy.

In DNA, the CDR3 is TGTGCCAGCAGTTTATTCGGTGTGAACACTGAAGCTTTCTTT. Amino acid sequence: CASSLFGVNTEAFF. V gene TRBV12-3 or TRBV12-4 combines with J gene TRBJ1-1; no definite D call. Trimming took off 2 bases at V and 0 bases at J, with 7 bases between the two ends. The CDR3 totals 14 residues.

This clonotype was seen ten or more times. The chain couples TRBV29-1 to TRBJ2-1; D unresolved. Germline CDR1 and CDR2: SQVTM and ANQGSEA. The CDR3 is 11 residues long. Trimming shortened V by 4 bases and J by 6 bases, and 7 bases separated the two germline ends. The CDR3 loop is CSVGASNEQFF. CDR3 nucleotides: TGCAGCGTTGGGGCTAGCAATGAGCAGTTCTTC.

This clonotype came up many times. The genes are TRBV28 and TRBJ2-2, with D possibly being TRBD2 (5 bases). V lost 6 bases and J 5 bases, leaving 10 bases between the germline ends. Germline V gives CDR1 MDHEN, CDR2 SYDVKM. This CDR3 comprises 13 residues. The CDR3, as DNA: TGTGCCAGCAGCCTACGGGATACCGGGGAGCTGTTTTTT. This sequence encodes CASSLRDTGELFF.

The genes are TRBV10-3 and TRBJ2-5; TRBD1 matches 7 bases. The germline V gene encodes CDR1 ENHRY and CDR2 SYGVKD. V lost 5 bases to trimming and J lost 3 bases; unmatched junction nucleotides: 3. The CDR3 runs 13 residues. The CDR3 reads CAISSQGKETQYF. For the CDR3, the DNA is TGTGCCATCAGTTCACAGGGGAAAGAGACCCAGTACTTC.

The chain has TRBV5-5 and TRBJ1-4; 7 nucleotides agree with TRBD1. With 0 bases clipped from V and 5 bases from J, the junction kept 4 bases outside the gene matches. Germline V CDR1 and CDR2: SGHKS, YYEKEE (reference sequence). This CDR3 contains 15 residues. This CDR3 is CASSLVGTANEKLFF. DNA of the CDR3: TGTGCCAGCAGCTTGGTAGGGACAGCGAATGAAAAACTGTTTTTT.

This clonotype came up many times. The chain joins TRBV2 to TRBJ1-4; D might be TRBD1 (6 bases). Between the trimmed V and J ends, which lost 5 bases and 4 bases, there was a span of 14 bases. The germline CDR1 and CDR2 sequences are SNHLY and FYNNEI. CDR3 length equals 15 residues. CDR3: CASSSSRGGNEKLFF. The CDR3 coding sequence is TGTGCCAGCAGTTCATCCAGGGGCGGTAATGAAAAACTGTTTTTT.

This clonotype was seen at least ten times. The V call is TRBV28, the J call TRBJ2-7, with D perhaps TRBD1 or TRBD2 (5 bases each). The V end was cut by 5 bases, the J end by 0 bases, with 17 bases between. Germline assignment: CDR1 MDHEN and CDR2 SYDVKM. This CDR3 has 16 residues. CDR3 in DNA: TGTGCCAGCAGTCCCCTAGGGACCTGGAACTCCTACGAGCAGTACTTC. Its protein is CASSPLGTWNSYEQYF.

This clonotype was counted between two and nine times. The chain combines TRBV5-6 with TRBJ2-1; no definite D call. Trimming removed 0 bases at V and 0 bases at J, with 13 bases between. CDR1 is SGHDT, CDR2 YYEEEE, per germline. The CDR3 consists of 17 residues. The CDR3 sequence: CASSLARRTSSYNEQFF. The CDR3 nucleotides read TGTGCCAGCAGCTTGGCGCGGCGAACAAGCTCCTACAATGAGCAGTTCTTC.

The rearrangement links TRBV29-1 to TRBJ2-3; no clear D gene. The CDR3 is 13 residues long. V was pared by 4 bases and J by 2 bases, with 10 bases between. Germline values: CDR1 SQVTM, CDR2 ANQGSEA. CDR3 in DNA: TGCAGCGTTGTGGTGCCGTACACAGATACGCAGTATTTT. As protein: CSVVVPYTDTQYF.

This clonotype was counted many times. The CDR3 reads CASSLAGAEYNEQFF. The CDR3 DNA is TGTGCCAGCAGCTTAGCGGGAGCTGAATACAATGAGCAGTTCTTC. V is TRBV11-2 and J is TRBJ2-1, with TRBD2 as a possible D gene (6 bases). Germline V gene data show CDR1 as SGHAT and CDR2 as FQNNGV. The V gene lost 1 base and the J gene lost 4 bases, with 11 bases spanning the gap. The CDR3 extends over 15 amino acids.

The gene calls are TRBV20-1 and TRBJ2-5; 15 nucleotides align to TRBD2. J gave up 6 bases and V 1 base, and 3 bases lay outside the gene matches. Germline loops: CDR1 DFQATT, CDR2 SNEGSKA (reference sequence). The CDR3 runs to 15 residues. CDR3: CSARAGTSGRKTQYF. The DNA for the CDR3 is TGCAGTGCTAGAGCGGGGACTAGCGGGAGGAAGACCCAGTACTTC.

In this sample, this clonotype turned up a few times. The CDR3 DNA sequence: TGCAGTGTTCGGACAGGGTCCGGGGAGCTGTTTTTT. It codes for CSVRTGSGELFF. The rearrangement joins TRBV20-1 to TRBJ2-2, with 8 bases fitting TRBD1. Looked up from germline, CDR1 is DFQATT and CDR2 is SNEGSKA (reference sequence). V lost 7 bases to trimming and J lost 6 bases; unmatched junction nucleotides: 4. The CDR3 contains 12 residues.

This clonotype was seen more than once but under ten times. A read error may produce the germline difference seen at one junction end. Written as DNA, the CDR3 is TGTGCCAGCAGGGGCCAGGGGGCGAACACTGATGCTTTCTTT. This translates into CASRGQGANTDAFF. The gene calls are TRBV6-1 and TRBJ1-1, with TRBD1 matching 8 bases. The CDR3 length is 14 residues. Germline-derived CDR1 and CDR2 are MNHNS and SASEGT.

This clonotype was seen repeatedly, ten times or more. The J gene is TRBJ1-1, the V gene TRBV6-2 or TRBV6-3; unclear D gene. This CDR3 has 12 amino acids. V shed 10 bases and J shed 1 base, with 10 bases lying between them. Germline V gene data show CDR1 as MNHEY and CDR2 as SVGEGT. CDR3 in amino acids: CAISRPNTEAFF. Here the CDR3 DNA reads TGTGCCATCTCCCGGCCGAACACTGAAGCTTTCTTT.

Worth noting for this clonotype: This may be a read error, as it is one base from a much larger clone. This chain links TRBV15 with TRBJ2-1; 10 nucleotides line up with TRBD1. CDR1 and CDR2 from the germline V gene are LNHNV and YYDKDF (reference sequence). This CDR3 is built from 16 residues. In nucleotides, the CDR3 is TGTGCCGCCAGCAGAGACCCAGGGACAGGGGTTAATGAGCAGTTCTTC. Translated: CAASRDPGTGVNEQFF.

This chain uses TRBV5-1 with TRBJ2-6; 7 bases agree with TRBD1. This CDR3 is built from 14 residues. The trim removed 3 bases at V and 4 bases at J, leaving 1 base unmatched. CDR1 SGHRS and CDR2 YFSETQ come from the germline V gene. In DNA, the CDR3 is TGCGCCAGCAGCTCCAGGGGGGGGGCCAACGTCCTGACTTTC. Translation gives CASSSRGGANVLTF.

This clonotype was observed a few times. The V gene is TRBV9, the J gene TRBJ2-1, with a weak D call TRBD2 (6 bases). This CDR3 region has 15 residues. The V end was cut by 0 bases, the J end by 8 bases, with 15 bases between. Germline V CDR1 and CDR2: SGDLS, YYNGEE. The CDR3 loop is CASSVAGLPGDEQFF. CDR3 DNA: TGTGCCAGCAGCGTAGCGGGACTTCCTGGGGATGAGCAGTTCTTC.

The V gene is TRBV11-2, the J gene TRBJ2-3; D is possibly TRBD1 or TRBD2 (5 bases each). The V and J ends lost 0 bases and 14 bases respectively, with 15 bases between them. The CDR3 length is 13 residues. CDR1 SGHAT and CDR2 FQNNGV come from the germline V gene. The CDR3 loop is CASSLDRIGDGYF. The CDR3 coding sequence is TGTGCCAGCAGCTTAGATCGAATCGGGGACGGGTATTTT.

The table lists this clonotype with many counts. The chain links TRBV2 to TRBJ2-3; D unresolved. Germline values: CDR1 SNHLY, CDR2 FYNNEI. The CDR3 loop spans 12 amino acids. V was trimmed by 6 bases and J by 6 bases, leaving 10 bases between them. CDR3 nucleotides: TGTGCCAGCAGATTGCACGGCGATACGCAGTATTTT. Protein sequence: CASRLHGDTQYF. Based on the CDR3 plus reference TRBV2 and TRBJ2-3, the full variable domain is EPEVTQTPSHQVTQMGQEVILRCVPISNHLYFYWYRQILGQKVEFLVSFYNNEISEKSEIFDDQFSVERPDGSNFTLKIRSTKLEDSAMYFCASRLHGDTQYFGPGTRLTVL.

The chain couples TRBV3-1 to TRBJ2-7; 13 bases match TRBD2. The CDR3 loop spans 15 amino acids. The V segment lost 4 bases and the J segment 5 bases; nucleotides outside the gene matches: 5. Germline-derived CDR1 and CDR2 are LGHDT and YNNKEL (reference sequence). The CDR3 protein is CASSPGLAGYDEQYF. Here the CDR3 DNA reads TGTGCCAGCAGCCCGGGACTAGCGGGATACGACGAGCAGTACTTC.

This clonotype was detected many times. The rearrangement links TRBV6-6 to TRBJ1-2; no definite D call. The CDR3 extends over 14 amino acids. With 0 bases removed from V and 6 bases from J, the gap between germline ends came to 11 bases. CDR1 MNHNY and CDR2 SVGAGI come from the germline V gene (reference sequence). The CDR3 reads CASSYSMGSDGYTF. Here the CDR3 DNA reads TGTGCCAGCAGTTACTCGATGGGCTCAGATGGCTACACCTTC.

The V and J genes are TRBV18 and TRBJ1-1; TRBD1 agrees at 11 bases. The V gene end was trimmed by 6 bases and the J gene end by 4 bases; junction bases not matched to a gene: 4. Looked up from germline, CDR1 is KGHSH and CDR2 is LQKENI. The CDR3 contains 14 residues. The CDR3: CASSEGTGGTEAFF. For the CDR3, the DNA is TGTGCCAGCTCGGAAGGGACAGGGGGCACTGAAGCTTTCTTT.

This clonotype was found many times. V usage is TRBV15 and J usage is TRBJ1-4, with unresolved D. V was pared by 0 bases and J by 0 bases, with 5 bases between. Germline V gives CDR1 LNHNV, CDR2 YYDKDF (reference sequence). This CDR3 contains 15 residues. CDR3 sequence: CATSRDLATNEKLFF. CDR3 sequence (DNA): TGTGCCACCAGCAGAGACCTAGCAACTAATGAAAAACTGTTTTTT.

J is TRBJ1-4 and V is TRBV2, with 12 bases matching TRBD1. The CDR3 loop spans 14 amino acids. V shed 6 bases, J shed 8 bases, and the junction held 4 bases outside the gene matches. CDR1 is SNHLY and CDR2 is FYNNEI in the germline V gene. CDR3 nucleotide sequence: TGTGCCAGCAGGGGACAGGGGGCAGGGGAAAAACTGTTTTTT. It codes for CASRGQGAGEKLFF. Supplemented by reference TRBV2 and TRBJ1-4, the full variable domain reads EPEVTQTPSHQVTQMGQEVILRCVPISNHLYFYWYRQILGQKVEFLVSFYNNEISEKSEIFDDQFSVERPDGSNFTLKIRSTKLEDSAMYFCASRGQGAGEKLFFGSGTQLSVL.

In its sample, this clonotype was seen many times. This sequence joins TRBV28 and TRBJ2-1; the match to TRBD2 covers 10 bases. The V gene end was trimmed by 4 bases and the J gene end by 5 bases; junction bases not matched to a gene: 2. The CDR3 is 14 residues long. Germline V gives CDR1 MDHEN, CDR2 SYDVKM. CDR3 coding DNA: TGTGCCAGCAGTTCCGGGACTAGCGACAATGAGCAGTTCTTC. Residues: CASSSGTSDNEQFF.

This clonotype was seen at least ten times. The chain uses TRBV18 and TRBJ2-5; D possibly uses TRBD1 or TRBD2 (5 bases each). Trimming pared 4 bases from V and 0 bases from J, leaving 12 bases between. The CDR3 is 15 residues long. CDR1 and CDR2 (germline): KGHSH, LQKENI. The CDR3 spells CASSRRDGHQETQYF. As DNA, the CDR3 is TGTGCCAGCTCACGCCGGGACGGGCACCAAGAGACCCAGTACTTC.

This clonotype was observed many times. V usage is TRBV20-1 and J usage is TRBJ2-7; 8 bases are a match to TRBD1. The CDR3 extends over 18 amino acids. V shed 0 bases, J shed 3 bases, and the junction held 16 bases outside the gene matches. Germline V lookup: CDR1 DFQATT, CDR2 SNEGSKA (reference sequence). CDR3 coding DNA: TGCAGTGCTAGAGACCGAGGACAGGGCTTACCCCGGTTCTACGAGCAGTACTTC. Translation gives CSARDRGQGLPRFYEQYF.

The chain uses TRBV19 and TRBJ2-7; the D gene could be TRBD1 or TRBD2 (5 bases each). CDR1 and CDR2 from the germline V gene are LNHDA and SQIVND (reference sequence). V was cut by 0 bases and J by 2 bases, with 11 bases left in between. The CDR3 extends over 15 amino acids. CDR3: CASSIDSGRTYEQYF. The CDR3 DNA reads TGTGCCAGTAGTATAGATTCGGGACGTACCTACGAGCAGTACTTC.

The chain links TRBV9 to TRBJ1-3, with D perhaps TRBD1 (6 bases). The V end lost 3 bases, the J end lost 0 bases, and 13 bases lay between the germline ends. The CDR3 spans 16 residues. Germline CDR1 and CDR2: SGDLS and YYNGEE. The CDR3 coding sequence is TGTGCCAGCAGCGAGGGGACGGACAGCTCTGGAAACACCATATATTTT. As protein: CASSEGTDSSGNTIYF.

At least ten counts were recorded for this clonotype. For the CDR3, the DNA is TGTGCCAGCAGCCCAGTGGGTGAGCAGTACTTC. Protein product: CASSPVGEQYF. The rearrangement links TRBV6-1 to TRBJ2-7; D not resolved. Germline CDR1 reads MNHNS; CDR2 reads SASEGT. Trimming left V 6 bases short and J 7 bases short, with 10 bases between. CDR3 length equals 11 residues.

This clonotype was counted many times. This chain joins TRBV7-9 and TRBJ2-1; 11 bases agree with TRBD2. Per germline, CDR1 SEHNR and CDR2 FQNEAQ (reference sequence). Trimming at V came to 0 bases and at J to 9 bases, leaving 4 bases not matched to a gene. This CDR3 is 15 amino acids long. The CDR3 nucleotides are TGTGCCAGCAGCTTAGCGACTAGCGGGGCGGGTGAGCAGTTCTTC. This encodes CASSLATSGAGEQFF.

This clonotype has more than one count but fewer than ten. This chain joins TRBV29-1 and TRBJ1-5; D gene unclear. V was cut by 4 bases and J by 5 bases, with 15 bases left in between. There are 14 residues in the CDR3. Germline V gene data show CDR1 as SQVTM and CDR2 as ANQGSEA. The CDR3: CSVGFGGIDQPQHF. The CDR3 coding sequence is TGCAGCGTTGGATTTGGCGGAATAGATCAGCCCCAGCATTTT.